The TCR beta chain under discussion was sequenced for a study of T cell responses to AZD1222 COVID-19 vaccine. Remarks on this clone: As yet, its antigen is unknown.

Assay used: immunoSEQ multiplex PCR; TCRdb lists only in-frame clones, some missing. This sample yields about 130,000 clones, of which around 90% are seen a single time; about 4.3% belongs to the top ten. The CDR3 covers 13 residues. Trimming took 3 bases from V and 6 from J; bases not matched to a gene: 3. Study conclusions and caveats: Spike-specific TCR repertoires showed rising breadth and depth after two AZD1222 doses. Females outnumbered males among donors, who were mostly white British; clonal diversity was possibly underestimated. Baseline serostatus was positive in only six AZD1222 recipients. Reports indicate that nearly half of spike-specific TCRs are directed at unmutated variant regions.

This sequence originates from an adult in good health. The rearrangement uses TRBV12-3 or TRBV12-4 and TRBJ1-2; 8 bases agree with TRBD1. Sample: peripheral blood, taken on day 0 of MenACWY control vaccination. DNA for the CDR3: TGTGCCAGCAGTTTTGGACAGGGTGATGGCTACACCTTC. It codes for CASSFGQGDGYTF.